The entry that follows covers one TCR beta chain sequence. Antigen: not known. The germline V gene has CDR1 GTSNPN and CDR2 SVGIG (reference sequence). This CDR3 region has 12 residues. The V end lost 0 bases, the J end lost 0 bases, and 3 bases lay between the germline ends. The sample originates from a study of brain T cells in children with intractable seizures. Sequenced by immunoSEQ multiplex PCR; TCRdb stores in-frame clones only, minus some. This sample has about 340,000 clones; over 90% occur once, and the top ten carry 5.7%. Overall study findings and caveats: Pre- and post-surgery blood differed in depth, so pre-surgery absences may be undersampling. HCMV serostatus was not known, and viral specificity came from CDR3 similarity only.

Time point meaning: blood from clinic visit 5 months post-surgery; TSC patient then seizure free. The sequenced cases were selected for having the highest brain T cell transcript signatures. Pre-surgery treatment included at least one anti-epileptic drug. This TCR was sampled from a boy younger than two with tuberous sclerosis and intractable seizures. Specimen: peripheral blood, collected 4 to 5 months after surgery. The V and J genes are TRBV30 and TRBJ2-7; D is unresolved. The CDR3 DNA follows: TGTGCCTGGAGTGTACACTCCTACGAGCAGTACTTC. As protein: CAWSVHSYEQYF. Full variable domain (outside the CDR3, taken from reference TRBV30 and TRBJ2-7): SQTIHQWPATLVQPVGSPLSLECTVEGTSNPNLYWYRQAAGRGLQLLFYSVGIGQISSEVPQNLSASRPQDRQFILSSKKLLLSDSGFYLCAWSVHSYEQYFGPGTRLTVT.